The clone carrying this T cell receptor beta chain was observed a handful of times. Expressed TCRB transcripts were sequenced after all isolated RNA was converted to cDNA. Sequencing was performed with immunoSEQ multiplex PCR; in TCRdb, only in-frame clones are kept and a portion is missing. The data show 330,000 or so clones, about 19% seen once. These data come from a study of beta chain features in type 1 diabetes. V lost 4 bases, J lost 6 bases, and 16 bases lay in between. The germline V gene has CDR1 MGHRA and CDR2 YSYEKL. This CDR3 has 15 amino acids. Sequenced input: naive CD4+ T cells from blood. This sequence originates from a woman between 18 and 30 years old in good health. This chain uses TRBV4-1 with TRBJ2-1; D is undetermined. In DNA form, the CDR3 reads TGCGCCAGCAGCCCCCCAACTATCACGGGCAATGAGCAGTTCTTC. It codes for CASSPPTITGNEQFF.